The sequence of this TCR beta chain was determined in a study of regulatory T cells in long-lasting Graves disease. Regarding time point: newly diagnosed GD, antithyroid drugs for less than 3 months. From PBMCs, RNA was extracted and then used to make the TCR library. Combining iRepertoire HTBI primers with Arm-PCR of CDR3 regions, the authors built TCR beta libraries. Each CDR3 protein gets one entry after TCRdb re-called the multiplex PCR reads with MiXCR. This table has 560,000 or so distinct CDR3 sequences, roughly 16% appearing once. This clonotype was seen only a few times. These data also featured in a second study, about T cells in Graves' hyperthyroidism and ophthalmopathy. From that paper: Recently diagnosed hyperthyroidism of less than 2 months' duration affected patients aged 18 to 65. Also found in blood were most expanded thyroid clonotypes above 0.001.

The sample was peripheral blood mononuclear cells (PBMCs), taken at new diagnosis, from a patient treated with antithyroid drugs. This receptor was taken from a man between 18 and 35 years old with Graves disease.

Written as DNA, the CDR3 is TGTGCCATCAGTGAGTCAGGTTCGCAAGGACTTGCAACTAATGAAAAACTGTTTTTT. Its protein is CAISESGSQGLATNEKLFF. The chain carries TRBV10-3 and TRBJ1-4, with D hard to call. The CDR3 sequence is 19 residues long. CDR1 and CDR2 from the germline V gene are ENHRY and SYGVKD. V was trimmed by 0 bases and J by 0 bases, leaving 17 bases between them.